Following are 14 T cell receptor beta chains from one sample sequenced in a study of T-cell reconstitution after alpha-beta-depleted transplantation in children. TCRbeta library preparation incorporated unique molecular identifiers. TCRdb itself ran the PCR reads through MiXCR, one entry per CDR3 protein. The sample consists of 400,000 to 500,000 distinct CDR3 sequences, 11% of them appearing once. Sequenced material: PBMCs from the stem cell graft donor, taken from the stem cell graft. These receptor sequences come from a human donor who donated a stem cell graft to a child with acute myeloid leukemia.

This clonotype was picked up a small number of times. The CDR3 DNA reads as TGCAGTGCTAGACCCGGGACAGGGGGGGATCAGCCCCAGCATTTT. Amino acid sequence: CSARPGTGGDQPQHF. The V call is TRBV20-1, the J call TRBJ1-5; 11 positions agree with TRBD1. Germline CDR1 DFQATT, CDR2 SNEGSKA (reference sequence). The CDR3 totals 15 residues. With V trimmed by 2 bases and J by 5 bases, 5 bases remained unmatched.

This clonotype was seen a few times. The rearrangement uses TRBV5-1 and TRBJ2-1; TRBD2 might be the D (6 bases). In germline, CDR1 is SGHRS, CDR2 YFSETQ. Between the trimmed V and J ends, which lost 4 bases and 5 bases, there was a span of 13 bases. CDR3 length: 14 amino acids. CDR3 protein: CASSLGLYDNEQFF. The DNA of the CDR3 is TGCGCCAGCAGCCTAGGACTATACGACAATGAGCAGTTCTTC.

This clonotype came up many times. This chain joins TRBV25-1 and TRBJ2-7; TRBD2 is a possible D gene (5 bases). V lost 5 bases, J lost 6 bases, and 14 bases lay in between. This CDR3 has 13 amino acids. Per the germline V gene, CDR1 is MGHDK and CDR2 is SYGVNS. The CDR3 loop is CASSSGRRAEQYF. The CDR3 DNA follows: TGTGCCAGCAGTTCGGGGAGAAGGGCCGAGCAGTACTTC.

This clonotype occurred a few times. This chain links TRBV7-3 with TRBJ2-3; TRBD2 aligns across 12 bases. The germline V gene encodes CDR1 SGHTA and CDR2 FQGTGA. J lost 0 bases, V lost 5 bases, and 6 bases had no gene match. The CDR3 loop spans 17 amino acids. The CDR3 spells CASSTTGTSGSTDTQYF. The CDR3 nucleotides read TGTGCCAGCAGCACAACCGGGACTAGCGGGAGCACAGATACGCAGTATTTT.

This clonotype was observed a few times. The genes are TRBV27 and TRBJ2-7; 9 positions match TRBD1. Unmatched junction bases numbered 9, after V lost 9 bases and J lost 0 bases. CDR1 MNHEY and CDR2 SMNVEV come from the germline V gene (reference sequence). The CDR3 has 15 residues. CDR3 residues: CASLKTGGDSYEQYF. The CDR3 coding sequence is TGTGCCAGTCTCAAAACAGGGGGCGACTCCTACGAGCAGTACTTC.

The sample holds many counts of this clonotype. This chain joins TRBV20-1 and TRBJ1-5; possibly TRBD1 for D (6 bases). CDR1 is DFQATT and CDR2 is SNEGSKA in the germline V gene (reference sequence). This CDR3 is 14 amino acids long. V was clipped by 1 base and J by 6 bases, with 13 bases between them. This CDR3 reads CSARGSQGSQPQHF. For the CDR3, the DNA is TGCAGTGCTAGAGGTTCGCAGGGGAGTCAGCCCCAGCATTTT.

In its sample, this clonotype was seen a few times. This rearrangement joins TRBV4-1 to TRBJ2-1, with 8 bases fitting TRBD1. The CDR3 extends over 16 amino acids. Germline CDR1 and CDR2: MGHRA and YSYEKL. V lost 4 bases and J lost 7; bases outside the gene matches: 12. Written as DNA, the CDR3 is TGCGCCAGCAGCCGGCTAGGGACAGGCCCCAGGAATGAGCAGTTCTTC. It yields the protein CASSRLGTGPRNEQFF.

This clonotype was detected many times. The genes are TRBV5-1 and TRBJ2-5, with TRBD1 as a possible D gene (5 bases). The CDR3 loop spans 13 amino acids. Trimming removed 2 bases at V and 5 bases at J, with 10 bases between. CDR1 and CDR2 (germline): SGHRS, YFSETQ. The CDR3 loop reads CASSLGRAETQYF. The CDR3 nucleotides are TGCGCCAGCAGCTTAGGCAGGGCCGAGACCCAGTACTTC. Supplemented by reference TRBV5-1 and TRBJ2-5, the full variable domain reads KAGVTQTPRYLIKTRGQQVTLSCSPISGHRSVSWYQQTPGQGLQFLFEYFSETQRNKGNFPGRFSGRQFSNSRSEMNVSTLELGDSALYLCASSLGRAETQYFGPGTRLLVL.

The rearrangement links TRBV5-1 to TRBJ2-1; D may be TRBD2 (5 bases). The V end was cut by 2 bases, the J end by 0 bases, with 9 bases between. The CDR3 length is 15 residues. Per the germline V gene, CDR1 is SGHRS and CDR2 is YFSETQ. CDR3 protein: CASSLFGDSYNEQFF. Written as DNA, the CDR3 is TGCGCCAGCAGCTTATTCGGGGACTCCTACAATGAGCAGTTCTTC.

The sample holds a few counts of this clonotype. V usage is TRBV12-3 or TRBV12-4 and J usage is TRBJ1-2, with D tentatively TRBD1 (5 bases). Trimming pared 6 bases from V and 5 bases from J, leaving 19 bases between. This CDR3 comprises 15 residues. The CDR3 nucleotides are TGTGCCAGCAGACTGGGTCCCGGGACGGGATATGGCTACACCTTC. Protein product: CASRLGPGTGYGYTF.

This clonotype has more than one count but fewer than ten. The chain carries TRBV9 and TRBJ2-2; the D is unclear. Trimming removed 1 base from V and 7 bases from J, with 8 bases in between. Germline values: CDR1 SGDLS, CDR2 YYNGEE. The CDR3 runs 13 residues. The CDR3 DNA reads as TGTGCCAGCAGCGTATCCGTAAACGGGGAGCTGTTTTTT. Translation gives CASSVSVNGELFF.

In this sample, this clonotype turned up many times. CDR3 protein: CSASPTGALRRVHF. CDR3 DNA sequence: TGCAGTGCTAGTCCGACAGGGGCCTTAAGAAGAGTCCACTTT. V gene TRBV20-1 combines with J gene TRBJ1-6; 8 nucleotides agree with TRBD1. Per the germline V gene, CDR1 is DFQATT and CDR2 is SNEGSKA (reference sequence). V gave up 3 bases and J gave up 17 bases; unmatched junction bases: 15. This CDR3 contains 14 residues.

This clonotype appeared a few times. V gene TRBV20-1 combines with J gene TRBJ2-1, with 13 bases matching TRBD2. Germline V CDR1 and CDR2: DFQATT, SNEGSKA (reference sequence). The CDR3 is 15 amino acids. V lost 1 base, J lost 7 bases, and 4 bases stayed unmatched. For the CDR3, the DNA is TGCAGTGCTAGAGGCGGGACTAGCGGGACAAATGAGCAGTTCTTC. Translation: CSARGGTSGTNEQFF.

The genes are TRBV6-1 and TRBJ1-3; D possibly corresponds to TRBD1 (5 bases). CDR1 is MNHNS, CDR2 SASEGT, per germline. The CDR3 is 14 residues long. V was pared by 4 bases and J by 1 base, with 8 bases between. DNA for the CDR3: TGTGCCAGCAGTGGACAGTTGTCTGGAAACACCATATATTTT. Its translation is CASSGQLSGNTIYF.